This TCR beta chain originates from a study of cytomegalovirus exposure and HLA in healthy donors. Study-wide background: An early release of data contained approximately 80 million unique TCRs, which came from HLA-typed donors.

V shed 3 bases and J shed 1 base, with 16 bases lying between them. The CDR3 length is 17 residues. Germline V CDR1 and CDR2: SGHVS, FQNEAQ. In this sample, this clone turned up a few times. The study ran its PCR with 60 Vbeta and 13 Jbeta primers. The table came from immunoSEQ multiplex PCR; TCRdb's copy has only in-frame clones and leaves some out. Here the sample spans about 110,000 clones, roughly 68% being singletons. J is TRBJ2-1 and V is TRBV7-8, with TRBD2 as a possible D gene (6 bases). The material sequenced was PBMCs. This receptor was obtained from a man aged 25-45 years in good health and CMV-seropositive. The CDR3 sequence is CASSLGGDGKSYNEQFF. In DNA, the CDR3 is TGTGCCAGCAGCTTGGGCGGGGACGGGAAATCCTACAATGAGCAGTTCTTC.